The 25 T cell receptor beta chains in this list originate from one sample, sequenced in a study of blood T cell repertoires in COVID-19. Generated by immunoSEQ multiplex PCR, the TCRdb table keeps only in-frame clones and is missing some. The sample shows 200,000 to 250,000 clones, approximately 84% of them seen only once. Sequencing input: peripheral blood. The receptors stem from a woman in her sixties or seventies with acute or convalescent COVID-19.

The rearrangement joins TRBV28 to TRBJ2-7; 10 nucleotides line up with TRBD1. The CDR3 sequence is 14 residues long. V gave up 7 bases and J gave up 2 bases; unmatched junction bases: 5. The germline V gene encodes CDR1 MDHEN and CDR2 SYDVKM. The CDR3 coding sequence is TGTGCCAGCACCCGGGACAGGGGCCCCTACGAGCAGTACTTC. Amino acids: CASTRDRGPYEQYF.

In DNA, the CDR3 is TGTGCCAGCAGGACACACCAGGGGCCGGGAAACACCATATATTTT. This codes for CASRTHQGPGNTIYF. The chain recombines TRBV6-5 with TRBJ1-3; D may be TRBD1 (6 bases). CDR1 MNHEY and CDR2 SVGAGI come from the germline V gene. Trimming removed 6 bases at V and 4 bases at J, with 16 bases between. The CDR3 runs 15 residues.

This chain uses TRBV19 with TRBJ1-2, with D possibly matching TRBD1 (6 bases). CDR1 LNHDA and CDR2 SQIVND come from the germline V gene (reference sequence). The CDR3 sequence is 14 residues long. Trimming took 7 bases from V and 7 from J, leaving 19 bases between them. The CDR3 protein is CASIRDMELLGYTF. For the CDR3, the DNA is TGTGCCAGTATCCGGGACATGGAATTACTTGGCTACACCTTC.

The chain couples TRBV27 to TRBJ2-2, with 14 nucleotides matching TRBD2. Germline V CDR1 and CDR2: MNHEY, SMNVEV (reference sequence). The V and J ends lost 7 bases and 6 bases, in that order; junction bases with no gene match: 7. The length of the CDR3 is 16 residues. The CDR3 sequence: CASISTSGGAAGELFF. In DNA, the CDR3 is TGTGCCAGCATCTCGACTAGCGGGGGGGCCGCCGGGGAGCTGTTTTTT.

The rearrangement uses TRBV15 and TRBJ1-5; D is perhaps TRBD1 (5 bases). In germline, CDR1 is LNHNV, CDR2 YYDKDF (reference sequence). CDR3 length: 15 residues. Trimming stripped 2 bases from V and 2 bases from J, with 10 bases between. CDR3: CATSRRDSRNQPQHF. Written as DNA, the CDR3 is TGTGCCACCAGCAGACGAGACAGTCGCAATCAGCCCCAGCATTTT. Combining the CDR3 with reference TRBV15 and TRBJ1-5 gives the whole variable domain DAMVIQNPRYQVTQFGKPVTLSCSQTLNHNVMYWYQQKSSQAPKLLFHYYDKDFNNEADTPDNFQSRRPNTSFCFLDIRSPGLGDTAMYLCATSRRDSRNQPQHFGDGTRLSIL.

This clone appeared a single time. The rearrangement joins TRBV18 to TRBJ1-1; 10 bases agree with TRBD1. This CDR3 is 17 amino acids long. Trimming took 2 bases from V and 0 from J; bases not matched to a gene: 6. In germline, CDR1 is KGHSH, CDR2 LQKENI. In nucleotides, the CDR3 is TGTGCCAGCTCACCAATAGACAGGGGGCGGATGAACACTGAAGCTTTCTTT. Translation: CASSPIDRGRMNTEAFF.

This CDR3 is CASSLRRSNEQFF. The DNA of the CDR3 is TGTGCCAGCAGCTTACGCCGGTCCAATGAGCAGTTCTTC. The chain links TRBV7-8 to TRBJ2-1; D not resolved. Trimming pared 2 bases from V and 6 bases from J, leaving 8 bases between. The CDR3 runs 13 residues. CDR1 is SGHVS and CDR2 is FQNEAQ in the germline V gene.

J is TRBJ1-5 and V is TRBV19; maybe TRBD1 (6 bases). CDR3 length: 15 residues. Trimming pared 4 bases from V and 3 bases from J, leaving 13 bases between. The germline CDR1 and CDR2 sequences are LNHDA and SQIVND (reference sequence). In nucleotides, the CDR3 is TGTGCCAGTAGTAGCCGGACAGCACCCAATCAGCCCCAGCATTTT. Amino acids: CASSSRTAPNQPQHF.

The V and J genes are TRBV29-1 and TRBJ2-7; D is uncertain. This CDR3 has 15 residues. Germline-derived CDR1 and CDR2 are SQVTM and ANQGSEA. Trimming removed 7 bases at V and 2 bases at J, with 21 bases between. CDR3 coding DNA: TGCAGCGCCCGAGAACGTGCCTTACCTACCTACGAGCAGTACTTC. This codes for CSARERALPTYEQYF.

V gene TRBV6-5 combines with J gene TRBJ1-2; TRBD1 matches 9 bases. V dropped 8 bases and J dropped 6; count of bases not matched to a gene: 13. This CDR3 has 15 amino acids. The germline V gene encodes CDR1 MNHEY and CDR2 SVGAGI. Here the CDR3 DNA reads TGTGCCAGCTTCATGGGGGGGACAGGGCCCCATGGCTACACCTTC. As protein: CASFMGGTGPHGYTF.

This chain joins TRBV15 and TRBJ2-7, with 8 positions matching TRBD1. Germline CDR1 and CDR2: LNHNV and YYDKDF (reference sequence). The CDR3 runs 14 residues. V dropped 1 base and J dropped 5; count of bases not matched to a gene: 4. CDR3 region: CATSRVGQGNEQYF. CDR3 sequence (DNA): TGTGCCACCAGCAGAGTAGGACAGGGTAACGAGCAGTACTTC.

This sequence joins TRBV9 and TRBJ1-6, with D tentatively TRBD1 (6 bases). Germline V gives CDR1 SGDLS, CDR2 YYNGEE. The length of the CDR3 is 15 residues. Trimming left V 0 bases short and J 6 bases short, with 10 bases between. The CDR3 DNA reads TGTGCCAGCAGCGTAGGGACAGTAGGTAATTCACCCCTCCACTTT. This codes for CASSVGTVGNSPLHF.

This chain uses TRBV28 with TRBJ2-3; D may be TRBD1 (6 bases). This CDR3 contains 14 residues. CDR1 MDHEN and CDR2 SYDVKM come from the germline V gene. Trimming shortened V by 5 bases and J by 6 bases, and 15 bases separated the two germline ends. CDR3 sequence: CASSPTGRYDTQYF. The CDR3 nucleotides are TGTGCCAGCAGTCCCACAGGGCGTTACGATACGCAGTATTTT.

V gene TRBV27 combines with J gene TRBJ1-2, with D maybe TRBD1 (6 bases). Per germline, CDR1 MNHEY and CDR2 SMNVEV (reference sequence). Trimming stripped 6 bases from V and 4 bases from J, with 18 bases between. CDR3 size: 15 residues. CDR3 region: CASSPGPGQPYGYTF. The CDR3 DNA follows: TGTGCCAGCAGCCCTGGCCCCGGACAGCCCTATGGCTACACCTTC.

The rearrangement uses TRBV15 and TRBJ2-3; weak D call: TRBD2 (7 bases). Deletions cut 8 bases from V and 2 bases from J, with 17 bases between. The CDR3 consists of 15 residues. Germline values: CDR1 LNHNV, CDR2 YYDKDF (reference sequence). The CDR3 is CATGGGLTNTDTQYF. CDR3 DNA: TGTGCCACCGGGGGGGGGCTAACTAACACAGATACGCAGTATTTT.

This clone has only one observation. The V gene is TRBV7-9, the J gene TRBJ1-5; 7 nucleotides line up with TRBD1. V shed 7 bases and J 2 bases; nucleotides not matched to a gene: 2. This CDR3 region has 13 residues. Germline loops: CDR1 SEHNR, CDR2 FQNEAQ (reference sequence). CDR3 region: CASNGQGNQPQHF. CDR3 nucleotide sequence: TGTGCCAGCAACGGACAGGGCAATCAGCCCCAGCATTTT.

The V and J genes are TRBV5-5 and TRBJ1-1; no clear D gene. Germline assignment: CDR1 SGHKS and CDR2 YYEKEE (reference sequence). CDR3 length equals 15 residues. Trimming cost V 0 bases and J 1 base, with 10 bases left between them. CDR3 in amino acids: CASSLDGSANTEAFF. CDR3 nucleotides: TGTGCCAGCAGCTTGGATGGCAGCGCGAACACTGAAGCTTTCTTT.

This chain joins TRBV12-5 and TRBJ1-5; 8 nucleotides line up with TRBD1. Germline V gene sequence: CDR1 LGHNT, CDR2 FRNRAP. CDR3 length equals 16 residues. After removal of 0 bases from V and 6 bases from J, the junction contained 7 bases not matched to a gene. CDR3 region: CASGLVTGGPVQPQHF. The CDR3 DNA sequence: TGTGCTAGTGGTTTGGTAACAGGGGGTCCCGTTCAGCCCCAGCATTTT.

The rearrangement joins TRBV5-1 to TRBJ1-6, with 9 bases fitting TRBD1. The CDR3 covers 15 residues. CDR1 SGHRS and CDR2 YFSETQ come from the germline V gene. V lost 4 bases, J lost 6 bases, and 5 bases stayed unmatched. Here the CDR3 DNA reads TGCGCCAGCAGCCGGACAGGGGCGGCTAATTCACCCCTCCACTTT. Encoded protein: CASSRTGAANSPLHF. Drawing the rest from reference TRBV5-1 and TRBJ1-6, the complete variable domain is KAGVTQTPRYLIKTRGQQVTLSCSPISGHRSVSWYQQTPGQGLQFLFEYFSETQRNKGNFPGRFSGRQFSNSRSEMNVSTLELGDSALYLCASSRTGAANSPLHFGNGTRLTVT.

The sample holds a few counts of this clone. The genes are TRBV28 and TRBJ1-1, with TRBD1 as a possible D gene (6 bases). Trimming took 5 bases from V and 10 from J, leaving 11 bases between them. Germline V gene lookup returns CDR1 MDHEN and CDR2 SYDVKM. This CDR3 comprises 11 residues. The CDR3 DNA reads as TGTGCCAGCAGTACAGGGTATGGAGCTTTCTTT. Translation gives CASSTGYGAFF.

The CDR3 region is CASSPVSGRGRGTEAFF. The CDR3 nucleotides read TGTGCCAGCAGTCCCGTTTCCGGCAGGGGGCGTGGGACTGAAGCTTTCTTT. The chain has TRBV6-2 or TRBV6-3 and TRBJ1-1; TRBD1 matches 8 bases. V shed 5 bases and J 5 bases; nucleotides not matched to a gene: 16. CDR1 MNHEY and CDR2 SVGEGT come from the germline V gene. The CDR3 covers 17 residues.

This sequence joins TRBV9 and TRBJ1-3; the match to TRBD1 covers 9 bases. CDR1 and CDR2 (germline): SGDLS, YYNGEE. V lost 0 bases, J lost 0 bases, and 13 bases stayed unmatched. This CDR3 has 20 residues. CDR3 in amino acids: CASSVDGTGSLSISGNTIYF. The CDR3 bases are TGTGCCAGCAGCGTAGACGGGACAGGGTCCCTATCCATCTCTGGAAACACCATATATTTT.

The CDR3 loop is CASSGQGANYGYTF. The CDR3 nucleotides read TGTGCCAGTAGTGGACAGGGAGCTAACTATGGCTACACCTTC. The chain employs TRBV19 and TRBJ1-2, with 8 bases identical to TRBD1. The CDR3 covers 14 residues. The germline V gene encodes CDR1 LNHDA and CDR2 SQIVND (reference sequence). Trimming cost V 5 bases and J 0 bases; bases outside gene matches: 2.

This clone occurred a few times. The V gene is TRBV9, the J gene TRBJ1-2; 10 nucleotides line up with TRBD1. The germline V gene encodes CDR1 SGDLS and CDR2 YYNGEE. Trimming took 5 bases from V and 7 from J; bases not matched to a gene: 5. This CDR3 is built from 13 residues. This CDR3 reads CASRRQGAGGYTF. The DNA of the CDR3 is TGTGCCAGCAGAAGACAGGGGGCGGGTGGCTACACCTTC. Full variable domain (outside the CDR3, taken from reference TRBV9 and TRBJ1-2): DSGVTQTPKHLITATGQRVTLRCSPRSGDLSVYWYQQSLDQGLQFLIQYYNGEERAKGNILERFSAQQFPDLHSELNLSSLELGDSALYFCASRRQGAGGYTFGSGTRLTVV.

The V call is TRBV6-5, the J call TRBJ1-1; a weak D match, TRBD1 (5 bases). Trimming shortened V by 7 bases and J by 6 bases, and 18 bases separated the two germline ends. Germline V lookup: CDR1 MNHEY, CDR2 SVGAGI. CDR3 length: 14 residues. The CDR3 DNA reads TGTGCCAGCACCACTTCAGGACATGGGGCTGAAGCTTTCTTT. This sequence encodes CASTTSGHGAEAFF.